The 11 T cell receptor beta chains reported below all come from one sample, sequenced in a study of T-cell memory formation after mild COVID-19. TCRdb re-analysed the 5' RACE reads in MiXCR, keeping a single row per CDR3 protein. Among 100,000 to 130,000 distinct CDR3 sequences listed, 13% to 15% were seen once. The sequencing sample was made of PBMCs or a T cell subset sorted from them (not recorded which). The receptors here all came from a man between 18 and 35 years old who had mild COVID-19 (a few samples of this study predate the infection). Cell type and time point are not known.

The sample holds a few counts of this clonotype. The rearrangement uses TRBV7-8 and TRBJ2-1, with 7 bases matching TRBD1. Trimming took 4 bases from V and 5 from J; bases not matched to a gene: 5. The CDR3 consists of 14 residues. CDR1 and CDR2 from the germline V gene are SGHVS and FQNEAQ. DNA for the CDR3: TGTGCCAGCAGCTCAACAGGGGTTCACAATGAGCAGTTCTTC. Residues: CASSSTGVHNEQFF.

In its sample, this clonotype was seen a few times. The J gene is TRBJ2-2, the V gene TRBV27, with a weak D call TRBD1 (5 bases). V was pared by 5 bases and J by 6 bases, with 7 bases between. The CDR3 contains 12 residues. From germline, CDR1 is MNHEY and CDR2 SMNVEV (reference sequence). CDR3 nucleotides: TGTGCCAGCAGTAGGGGATCCGGGGAGCTGTTTTTT. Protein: CASSRGSGELFF.

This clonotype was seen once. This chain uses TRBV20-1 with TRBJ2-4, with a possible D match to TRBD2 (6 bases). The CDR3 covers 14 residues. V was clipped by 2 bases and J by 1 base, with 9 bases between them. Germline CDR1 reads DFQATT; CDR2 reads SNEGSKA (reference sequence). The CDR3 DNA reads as TGCAGTGCTAGATTAGCGGAGGCCAAAAACATTCAGTACTTC. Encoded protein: CSARLAEAKNIQYF.

The CDR3 DNA reads as TGCGCCAGCAGCCATGCGACAGCTTACGAGCAGTACTTC. It specifies CASSHATAYEQYF. V is TRBV4-1 and J is TRBJ2-7, with a weak D call TRBD1 (5 bases). CDR1 is MGHRA, CDR2 YSYEKL, per germline. Trimming took off 3 bases at V and 4 bases at J, with 10 bases between the two ends. The CDR3 contains 13 residues.

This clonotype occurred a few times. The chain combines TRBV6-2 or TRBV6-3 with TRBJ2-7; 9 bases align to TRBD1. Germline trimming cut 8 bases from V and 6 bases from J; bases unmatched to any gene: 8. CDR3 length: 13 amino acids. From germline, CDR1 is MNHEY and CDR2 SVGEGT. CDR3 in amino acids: CASLDRGNGEQYF. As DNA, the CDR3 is TGTGCCAGCCTGGACAGGGGAAATGGCGAGCAGTACTTC.

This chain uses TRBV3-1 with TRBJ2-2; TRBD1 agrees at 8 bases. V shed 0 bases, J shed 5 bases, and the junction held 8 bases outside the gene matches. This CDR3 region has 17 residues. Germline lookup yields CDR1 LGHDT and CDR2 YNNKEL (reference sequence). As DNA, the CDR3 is TGTGCCAGCAGCCAAGATCTGACAGGGGATGTGACCGGGGAGCTGTTTTTT. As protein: CASSQDLTGDVTGELFF. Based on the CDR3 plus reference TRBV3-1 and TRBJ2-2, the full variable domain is DTAVSQTPKYLVTQMGNDKSIKCEQNLGHDTMYWYKQDSKKFLKIMFSYNNKELIINETVPNRFSPKSPDKAHLNLHINSLELGDSAVYFCASSQDLTGDVTGELFFGEGSRLTVL.

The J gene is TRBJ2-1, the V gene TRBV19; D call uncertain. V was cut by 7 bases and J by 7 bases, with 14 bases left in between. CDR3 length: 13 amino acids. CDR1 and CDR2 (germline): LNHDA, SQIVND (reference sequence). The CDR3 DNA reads TGTGCCAGTACCCCCTTATGGGGAAATGAGCAGTTCTTC. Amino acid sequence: CASTPLWGNEQFF.

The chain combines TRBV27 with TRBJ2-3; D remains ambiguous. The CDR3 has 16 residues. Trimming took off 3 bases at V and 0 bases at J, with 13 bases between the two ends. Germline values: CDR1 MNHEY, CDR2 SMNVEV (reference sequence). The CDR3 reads CASSLFGPSSTDTQYF. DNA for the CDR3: TGTGCCAGCAGTTTGTTCGGGCCAAGCAGCACAGATACGCAGTATTTT.

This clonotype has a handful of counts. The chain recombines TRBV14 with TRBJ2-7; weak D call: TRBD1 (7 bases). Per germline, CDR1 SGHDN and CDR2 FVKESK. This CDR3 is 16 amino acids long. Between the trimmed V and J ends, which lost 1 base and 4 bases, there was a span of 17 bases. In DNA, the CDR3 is TGTGCCAGCAGCCAAGGGGACGTGGAGGGGGCATACGAGCAGTACTTC. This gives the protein CASSQGDVEGAYEQYF.

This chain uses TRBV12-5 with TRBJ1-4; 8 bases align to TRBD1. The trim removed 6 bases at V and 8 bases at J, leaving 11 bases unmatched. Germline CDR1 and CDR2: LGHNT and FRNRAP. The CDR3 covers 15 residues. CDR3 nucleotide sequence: TGTGCTAGTGGCTTCCGGGACAGGAATGGAGAAAAACTGTTTTTT. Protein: CASGFRDRNGEKLFF.

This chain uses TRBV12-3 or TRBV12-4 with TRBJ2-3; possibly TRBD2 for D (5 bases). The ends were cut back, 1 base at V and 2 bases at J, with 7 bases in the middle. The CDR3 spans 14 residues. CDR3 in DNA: TGTGCCAGCAGTTTAGGAGGGTACACAGATACGCAGTATTTT. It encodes CASSLGGYTDTQYF.